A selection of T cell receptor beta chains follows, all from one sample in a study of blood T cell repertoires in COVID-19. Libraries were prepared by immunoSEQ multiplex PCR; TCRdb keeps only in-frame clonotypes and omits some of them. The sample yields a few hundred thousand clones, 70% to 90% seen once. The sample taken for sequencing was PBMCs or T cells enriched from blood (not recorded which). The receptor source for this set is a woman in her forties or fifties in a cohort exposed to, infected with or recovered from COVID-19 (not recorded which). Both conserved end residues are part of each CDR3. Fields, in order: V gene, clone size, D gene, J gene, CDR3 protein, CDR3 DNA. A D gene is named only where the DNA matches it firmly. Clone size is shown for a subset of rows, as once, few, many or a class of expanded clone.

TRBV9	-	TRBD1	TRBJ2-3	CASSVVSGGSEDTQYF	TGTGCCAGCAGCGTAGTTTCAGGGGGCAGTGAAGATACGCAGTATTTT
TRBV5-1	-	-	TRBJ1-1	CASSFDPGAAAFF	TGCGCCAGCAGCTTTGACCCAGGCGCTGCGGCTTTCTTT
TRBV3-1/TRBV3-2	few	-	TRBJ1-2	CASSQAAGIYGYTF	TGTGCCAGCAGCCAAGCAGCAGGGATCTATGGCTACACCTTC
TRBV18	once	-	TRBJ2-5	CASSPSTGTGYGTQYF	TGTGCCAGCTCACCTTCTACAGGGACCGGCTACGGAACCCAGTACTTC
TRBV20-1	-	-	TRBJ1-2	CSASYASNYGYTF	TGCAGTGCTAGTTATGCGTCTAACTATGGCTACACCTTC
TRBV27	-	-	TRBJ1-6	CASSLSSWQGDSPLHF	TGTGCCAGCAGTTTGTCTTCGTGGCAGGGCGATTCACCCCTCCACTTT
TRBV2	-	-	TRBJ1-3	CASSAPGISGNTIYF	TGTGCCAGCAGTGCCCCAGGAATCTCTGGAAACACCATATATTTT
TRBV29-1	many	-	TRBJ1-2	CSVEEEEGLYGYTF	TGCAGCGTTGAGGAGGAGGAGGGACTCTATGGCTACACCTTC
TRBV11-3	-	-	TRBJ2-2	CASSLARGSTGELFF	TGTGCCAGCAGCTTAGCCCGGGGTTCCACCGGGGAGCTGTTTTTT
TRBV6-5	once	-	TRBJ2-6	CASSYGRGSGANVLTF	TGTGCCAGCAGTTACGGTCGGGGAAGTGGGGCCAACGTCCTGACTTTC
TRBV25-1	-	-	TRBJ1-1	CASSEFGVNTEAFF	TGTGCCAGCAGTGAATTCGGTGTGAACACTGAAGCTTTCTTT
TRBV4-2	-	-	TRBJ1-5	CASSQDSTGGSQPQHF	TGTGCCAGCAGCCAAGATAGTACGGGGGGTTCTCAGCCCCAGCATTTT
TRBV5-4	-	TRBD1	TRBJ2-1	CASSPVDRDNEQFF	TGTGCCAGCAGCCCCGTGGACAGGGACAATGAGCAGTTCTTC
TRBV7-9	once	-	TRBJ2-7	CASSLDLRGDYEQYF	TGTGCCAGCAGCTTAGATTTGCGGGGTGATTACGAGCAGTACTTC